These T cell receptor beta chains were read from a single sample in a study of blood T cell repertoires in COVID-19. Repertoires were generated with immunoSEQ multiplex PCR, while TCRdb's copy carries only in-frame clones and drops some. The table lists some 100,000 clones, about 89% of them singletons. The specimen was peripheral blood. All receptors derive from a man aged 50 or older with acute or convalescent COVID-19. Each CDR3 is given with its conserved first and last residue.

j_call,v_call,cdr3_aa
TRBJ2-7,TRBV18,CASSAGVAIEQYF
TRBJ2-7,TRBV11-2,CASSFRTGGESYEQYF
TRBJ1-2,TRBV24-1,CATSKTDFYGYTF
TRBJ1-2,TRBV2,CASSAPGNYGYTF
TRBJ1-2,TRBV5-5,CASSLGPGTGTYGYTF
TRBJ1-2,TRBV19,CASSRDRVNYGYTF
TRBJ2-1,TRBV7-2,CASSLGRVNNEQFF
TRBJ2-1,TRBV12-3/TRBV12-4,CASSLSYNEQFF
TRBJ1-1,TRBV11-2,CASSLVWGVTEAFF
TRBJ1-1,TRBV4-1,CASSRTANRDRGTEAFF
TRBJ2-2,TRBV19,CASRTSGVNTGELFF
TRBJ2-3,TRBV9,CASTETSGTDTQYF